These 20 T cell receptor beta chains share one sample of origin, sequenced in a study of T cells in Graves' hyperthyroidism and ophthalmopathy. From RNA transcripts, TCR beta CDR3 regions were amplified. An initial round of RT-PCR targeting the TCR CDR3 relied on the HTBI primer set. TCRdb passed the multiplex PCR reads through MiXCR, listing each CDR3 protein once. This table has more than 300,000 distinct CDR3 sequences, about a sixth appearing once. Sequenced sample: blood. These receptors originate from a woman between 25 and 40 years old with Graves' hyperthyroidism that later progressed to Graves' ophthalmopathy.

This clonotype came up a few times. A read error may explain this, as a much larger clone is one base away. This rearrangement joins TRBV27 to TRBJ2-1; weak D call: TRBD2 (7 bases). Germline CDR1 is MNHEY and CDR2 is SMNVEV (reference sequence). With 5 bases removed from V and 10 bases from J, the gap between germline ends came to 18 bases. The CDR3 is 14 residues long. CDR3 residues: CASSPFLGGLEQFF. The CDR3 nucleotides read TGTGCCAGCAGTCCATTCCTCGGGGGGCTGGAGCAGTTCTTC.

This clonotype was counted at least ten times. This chain links TRBV6-2 or TRBV6-3 with TRBJ2-7; 7 nucleotides match TRBD1. Germline V gene sequence: CDR1 MNHEY, CDR2 SVGEGT. J was trimmed by 0 bases and V by 2 bases; bases with no gene match: 4. CDR3 length equals 15 residues. The CDR3 DNA reads as TGTGCCAGCAGTTACCGGGACAGTAGCTCCTACGAGCAGTACTTC. This codes for CASSYRDSSSYEQYF.

This clonotype was counted ten times or more. This rearrangement joins TRBV2 to TRBJ1-5; D ambiguous. The germline V gene encodes CDR1 SNHLY and CDR2 FYNNEI. The CDR3 is 14 residues long. V dropped 4 bases and J dropped 3 bases, with 10 bases sitting between them. CDR3 sequence (DNA): TGTGCCAGCAGTGCAGCGGGGAACAATCAGCCCCAGCATTTT. Translated: CASSAAGNNQPQHF.

Many counts were recorded for this clonotype. This chain connects TRBV28 to TRBJ2-1; D may match TRBD1 or TRBD2 (6 bases each). Trimming removed 2 bases from V and 6 bases from J, with 20 bases in between. The CDR3 is made up of 17 amino acids. Germline CDR1 MDHEN, CDR2 SYDVKM. Here the CDR3 DNA reads TGTGCCAGCAGTTTAACGTCGGGGGCAAGGCCCCTCAATGAGCAGTTCTTC. This encodes CASSLTSGARPLNEQFF.

J is TRBJ2-4 and V is TRBV12-3 or TRBV12-4, with a weak D call TRBD1 (5 bases). V was shortened by 6 bases and J by 0 bases, with 9 bases between the two germline ends. The CDR3 has 14 residues. The CDR3 loop is CASSRVLAKNIQYF. For the CDR3, the DNA is TGTGCCAGCAGCAGGGTGCTAGCCAAAAACATTCAGTACTTC.

The genes are TRBV12-3 or TRBV12-4 and TRBJ2-5, with 8 bases lining up with TRBD2. V was pared by 7 bases and J by 5 bases, with 12 bases of the junction left unmatched. The CDR3 is 15 amino acids. In nucleotides, the CDR3 is TGTGCCAGCAACGCGGGGGGCACGGTTTCGGAGACCCAGTACTTC. Its translation is CASNAGGTVSETQYF.

This clonotype was seen many times. This chain uses TRBV6-1 with TRBJ2-7, with TRBD1 matching 9 bases. There are 13 residues in the CDR3. The trim removed 9 bases at V and 1 base at J, leaving 4 bases unmatched. CDR1 is MNHNS, CDR2 SASEGT, per germline. The CDR3 loop is CASTGTGSYEQYF. The CDR3 bases are TGTGCCAGTACCGGGACAGGGTCCTACGAGCAGTACTTC.

The CDR3 bases are TGTGCCAGCAGTTTGGGGCCCTCCTACAATGAGCAGTTCTTC. It encodes CASSLGPSYNEQFF. V is TRBV6-2 or TRBV6-3 and J is TRBJ2-1, with D possibly matching TRBD1 (5 bases). Germline CDR1 reads MNHEY; CDR2 reads SVGEGT. This CDR3 region has 14 residues. V shed 4 bases and J shed 0 bases, with 7 bases lying between them.

This clonotype was seen a handful of times. CDR3 nucleotide sequence: TGTGCCAGCAGCCAGGGTCGACTGACAACCTTC. Translating gives CASSQGRLTTF. The chain joins TRBV3-1 to TRBJ1-2; D is undetermined. V was cut by 3 bases and J by 14 bases, with 13 bases left in between. Germline CDR1 reads LGHDT; CDR2 reads YNNKEL (reference sequence). CDR3 length equals 11 residues.

This clonotype appeared many times. The CDR3 region is CASSPQPGAYEQYF. As DNA, the CDR3 is TGTGCCAGCAGCCCCCAACCGGGGGCTTACGAGCAGTACTTC. The V call is TRBV7-8, the J call TRBJ2-7; D might be TRBD1 or TRBD2, each matching 6 bases. This CDR3 region has 14 residues. With 5 bases removed from V and 4 bases from J, the gap between germline ends came to 15 bases. The germline CDR1 and CDR2 sequences are SGHVS and FQNEAQ.

The J gene is TRBJ1-1, the V gene TRBV5-5, with D possibly TRBD1 on 5 matching bases. Germline V lookup: CDR1 SGHKS, CDR2 YYEKEE (reference sequence). The CDR3 totals 12 residues. The ends were cut back, 0 bases at V and 11 bases at J, with 11 bases in the middle. The DNA for the CDR3 is TGTGCCAGCAGCTTGGAGGGGCCTGGGGCTTTCTTT. Amino acid sequence: CASSLEGPGAFF.

The genes are TRBV5-1 and TRBJ2-1, with D hard to call. This CDR3 has 13 amino acids. V lost 1 base and J 12 bases, leaving 14 bases between the germline ends. The germline V gene has CDR1 SGHRS and CDR2 YFSETQ. This CDR3 is CASSLFRLDGQFF. CDR3 DNA sequence: TGCGCCAGCAGCTTGTTCAGGCTCGATGGGCAGTTCTTC.

Ten or more counts support this clonotype. The rearrangement uses TRBV30 and TRBJ2-7, with a possible D match to TRBD1 (6 bases). The CDR3 is 13 residues long. Deletions cut 3 bases from V and 2 bases from J, with 11 bases between. Per the germline V gene, CDR1 is GTSNPN and CDR2 is SVGIG (reference sequence). The CDR3: CAWRGTPTYEQYF. The DNA of the CDR3 is TGTGCCTGGAGGGGGACACCGACCTACGAGCAGTACTTC.

This clonotype has a handful of counts. This sequence joins TRBV10-3 and TRBJ1-5; TRBD1 aligns across 9 bases. This CDR3 has 18 amino acids. The V gene end was trimmed by 10 bases and the J gene end by 5 bases; junction bases not matched to a gene: 21. CDR1 is ENHRY and CDR2 is SYGVKD in the germline V gene. The CDR3 loop reads CATAYFPRTGEEDQPQHF. In DNA form, the CDR3 reads TGTGCCACCGCTTACTTTCCTCGGACAGGGGAGGAGGATCAGCCCCAGCATTTT.

The CDR3 DNA is TGTGCCAGCAAACCCCGCAGGGGGTCCGAGCAGTACTTC. As protein: CASKPRRGSEQYF. The chain is built from TRBV12-3 or TRBV12-4 and TRBJ2-7; TRBD1 matches at 7 bases. V trimming: 7 bases; J trimming: 6 bases; junction bases outside the gene matches: 9. The length of the CDR3 is 13 residues.

This clonotype was found many times. J is TRBJ1-6 and V is TRBV2, with D possibly being TRBD1 (5 bases). V shed 8 bases and J shed 10 bases, with 15 bases lying between them. The CDR3 covers 13 residues. The germline V gene has CDR1 SNHLY and CDR2 FYNNEI. The CDR3 loop is CASHSGRESPLHF. In DNA, the CDR3 is TGTGCCAGCCACTCAGGGCGGGAGTCACCCCTCCACTTT.

This clonotype was observed many times. The gene calls are TRBV12-3 or TRBV12-4 and TRBJ2-1; unclear D gene. The CDR3 extends over 13 amino acids. V dropped 6 bases and J dropped 9 bases, with 15 bases sitting between them. CDR3: CASSGNPVGEQFF. CDR3 DNA: TGTGCCAGCAGCGGCAATCCGGTGGGTGAGCAGTTCTTC.

This clonotype was picked up many times. The CDR3 nucleotides are TGCAGTGCTAGCCCCAACAGGGGGTTTGGTGGCTACACCTTC. Its protein product is CSASPNRGFGGYTF. The V call is TRBV20-1, the J call TRBJ1-2, with 8 positions matching TRBD1. CDR3 length: 14 residues. V trimming: 3 bases; J trimming: 7 bases; junction bases outside the gene matches: 10. Germline V gene lookup returns CDR1 DFQATT and CDR2 SNEGSKA (reference sequence).

Regarding this clonotype: Its ends do not fully match the called genes, so a read error is possible. The genes are TRBV6-2 or TRBV6-3 and TRBJ2-7; 8 bases match TRBD2. CDR3 length equals 16 residues. Per the germline V gene, CDR1 is MNHEY and CDR2 is SVGEGT. The CDR3 reads CACSYSGPGGAYEQYF. DNA of the CDR3: TGTGCCTGCAGTTACTCTGGACCGGGAGGGGCCTACGAGCAGTACTTC.

The chain has TRBV3-1 and TRBJ2-2; D might be TRBD1 (5 bases). Trimming took 6 bases from V and 1 from J, leaving 15 bases between them. This CDR3 contains 16 residues. The germline V gene has CDR1 LGHDT and CDR2 YNNKEL (reference sequence). The CDR3, as DNA: TGTGCCAGCAGTCAGGGTGACCCCGGGAACACCGGGGAGCTGTTTTTT. This gives the protein CASSQGDPGNTGELFF.